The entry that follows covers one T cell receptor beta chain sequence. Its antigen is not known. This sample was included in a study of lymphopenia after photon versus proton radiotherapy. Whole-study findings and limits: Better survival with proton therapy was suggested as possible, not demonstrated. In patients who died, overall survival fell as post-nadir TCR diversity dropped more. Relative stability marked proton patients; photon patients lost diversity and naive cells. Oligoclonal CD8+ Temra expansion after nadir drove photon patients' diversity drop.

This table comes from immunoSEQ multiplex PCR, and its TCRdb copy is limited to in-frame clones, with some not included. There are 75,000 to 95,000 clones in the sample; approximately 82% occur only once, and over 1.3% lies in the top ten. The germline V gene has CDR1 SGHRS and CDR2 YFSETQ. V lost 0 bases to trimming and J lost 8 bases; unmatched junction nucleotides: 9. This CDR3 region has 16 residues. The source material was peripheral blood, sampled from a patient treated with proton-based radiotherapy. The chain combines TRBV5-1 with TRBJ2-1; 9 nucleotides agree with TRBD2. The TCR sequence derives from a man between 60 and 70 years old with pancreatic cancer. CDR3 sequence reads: CASSLGWAGGHDEQFF. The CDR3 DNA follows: TGCGCCAGCAGCTTGGGATGGGCGGGAGGGCACGATGAGCAGTTCTTC.